This paragraph covers one T cell receptor (beta chain) sequence. Its cognate antigen is unknown. This same CDR3 is encoded by further DNA sequences in the sample. Only in-frame clones appear in the TCRdb table, and some are missing; sequencing was by immunoSEQ multiplex PCR. The sample holds 30,000 to 40,000 clones, about 95% seen once. V was trimmed by 6 bases and J by 8 bases, leaving 11 bases between them. Germline V gene lookup returns CDR1 MDHEN and CDR2 SYDVKM. The CDR3 covers 13 residues. The source of the sample is a study of circulating and synovial CD4+ cells in juvenile arthritis. Findings and caveats of the study: Diversity here was lower than in bulk blood CD4 cells.

Sequencing used CD4+ T cells from blood. This TCR was sampled from a human donor with juvenile idiopathic arthritis. J is TRBJ1-6 and V is TRBV28, with D perhaps matching TRBD1 (6 bases). CDR3 sequence (DNA): TGTGCCAGCAGCCTGGACAGATATTCACCCCTCCACTTT. Protein: CASSLDRYSPLHF.